The 22 T cell receptor beta chains below come from one sample, sequenced in a study of T cell clonality in common variable immunodeficiency. Here immunoSEQ multiplex PCR was the method, and the copy in TCRdb shows in-frame clones only, minus some. Observed in the sample are tens of thousands of clones, none of them singletons. The sample was peripheral blood mononuclear cells. These receptors all come from a person aged 18 to 75 in good health.

The sample holds many counts of this clone. The read gets to within 3 residues of the CDR3 end, and the germline J gene fills in the rest. This chain uses TRBV12-3 or TRBV12-4 with TRBJ2-2; 9 nucleotides align to TRBD1. The CDR3 sequence is 14 residues long. After removal of 10 bases from V and 6 bases from J, the junction contained 9 bases not matched to a gene. CDR3 residues: CATRDRAAAGELFF. The CDR3 DNA, read in part, is TGTGCCACACGGGACAGGGCGGCGGCCGGGGAG.

The table lists this clone with many counts. The read terminates 3 residues ahead of where the CDR3 ends, so the germline J gene completes it. This chain uses TRBV19 with TRBJ2-1, with D uncertain. This CDR3 has 15 residues. Trimming removed 5 bases from V and 2 bases from J, with 13 bases in between. Per germline, CDR1 LNHDA and CDR2 SQIVND (reference sequence). CDR3 amino acids: CASSPLTSTYNEQFF. The DNA read from the CDR3 is TGTGCCAGTAGTCCCTTGACATCTACCTACAATGAG.

There are many counts of this clone. The CDR3 end falls 3 residues outside the read, so it is completed with the germline J gene. The rearrangement links TRBV19 to TRBJ2-3; D remains unclear. CDR1 is LNHDA and CDR2 is SQIVND in the germline V gene (reference sequence). This CDR3 has 14 amino acids. Trimming removed 5 bases at V and 4 bases at J, with 13 bases between. The CDR3 DNA, read in part, is TGTGCCAGTAGTCCCCGGTCGGTGGCAGATACG. Protein product: CASSPRSVADT. The complete CDR3 protein is CASSPRSVADTQYF.

This clone was seen repeatedly, ten times or more. Read data end 3 residues before the CDR3 end; the end is taken from the germline J gene. V and J are TRBV11-3 and TRBJ2-2; 9 bases fit TRBD1. The CDR3 runs 14 residues. Trimming removed 4 bases from V and 5 bases from J; junction bases left unmatched: 2. CDR1 is SGHNT, CDR2 YENEEA, per germline. The CDR3 spells CASSYRGLTGELFF. The sequenced part of the CDR3 DNA is TGTGCCAGCAGCTACAGGGGGCTGACCGGGGAG.

This clone was recorded many times. The CDR3 DNA, read in part, is TGTGCCAGCAGGAGGCGGGAGGGCCCCTACAATGAG. It specifies CASRRREGPYNE. The entire CDR3 protein is CASRRREGPYNEQFF. The chain links TRBV6-4 to TRBJ2-1, with TRBD2 matching 9 bases. The sequence runs out 3 residues before the end of the CDR3; the remainder is reconstructed from the germline J gene. Germline V gives CDR1 MRHNA, CDR2 SNTAGT. Trimming cost V 6 bases and J 2 bases; bases outside gene matches: 5. The CDR3 extends over 15 amino acids.

This clone was picked up many times. The CDR3 end falls 3 residues outside the read, so it is completed with the germline J gene. The chain combines TRBV5-1 with TRBJ2-2; 10 nucleotides align to TRBD1. This CDR3 is 14 amino acids long. V gave up 3 bases and J gave up 5 bases; unmatched junction bases: 1. CDR1 and CDR2 (germline): SGHRS, YFSETQ. The sequenced part of the CDR3 DNA is TGCGCCAGCAGCTGGACAGGGGGGACCGGGGAG. This codes for CASSWTGGTGE. The full CDR3 is CASSWTGGTGELFF.

This clone was recorded at least ten times. The junction departs from the called germline gene at one end, perhaps through a read error. The read terminates 3 residues before the CDR3 end, so the remaining end is supplied by the germline J gene. The chain uses TRBV20-1 and TRBJ2-3, with 10 bases fitting TRBD2. The length of the CDR3 is 16 residues. Germline-derived CDR1 and CDR2 are DFQATT and SNEGSKA (reference sequence). CDR3 bases read: TGCAGTGCCAGGGGAGAGCGGGGGGGCGACACAAATACG. Protein: CSARGERGGDTNT. The full-length CDR3 reads as CSARGERGGDTNTQYF.

This clone was seen at least ten times. Sequencing ends 3 residues short of the CDR3 end; the germline J gene provides the rest. The V and J genes are TRBV14 and TRBJ2-5; 10 bases align to TRBD2. The CDR3 is made up of 18 amino acids. Germline V CDR1 and CDR2: SGHDN, FVKESK. The junction had 13 bases not matched to a gene; V was cut back by 0 bases and J by 6 bases. The CDR3 region is CASSQERGASGSGKTQYF. The CDR3 DNA, read in part, is TGTGCCAGCAGCCAAGAAAGAGGAGCTAGCGGGAGCGGTAAGACC.

This clone appeared many times. The observed sequence ends 3 residues before the CDR3 terminus, with the missing tail filled in from the germline J gene. The gene calls are TRBV6-4 and TRBJ1-1; the D gene is possibly TRBD1 (5 bases). Looked up from germline, CDR1 is MRHNA and CDR2 is SNTAGT. V was cut by 4 bases and J by 2 bases, with 8 bases left in between. The CDR3 has 13 amino acids. The CDR3 DNA, read in part, is TGTGCCAGCAGTGCTACAGGAAACACTGAA. Amino acid sequence: CASSATGNTE. The CDR3 in its entirety is CASSATGNTEAFF.

As regards this clone: With the read ending 3 residues before the CDR3 end, the germline J gene is used to fill in that end. The gene calls are TRBV7-2 and TRBJ1-3, with D perhaps matching TRBD1 (5 bases). V was cut by 4 bases and J by 1 base, with 11 bases left in between. The CDR3 sequence is 15 residues long. Per the germline V gene, CDR1 is SGHTA and CDR2 is FQGNSA. CDR3 loop: CASSSFDSSGNTIYF. The DNA read from the CDR3 is TGTGCCAGCAGCTCATTCGACAGTTCTGGAAACACC.

This clone has ten or more counts. The CDR3 end is not reached by the read, which stops 3 residues before it; the germline J gene fills it in. This chain links TRBV20-1 with TRBJ2-7, with TRBD2 identical over 10 bases. Germline V gene data show CDR1 as DFQATT and CDR2 as SNEGSKA (reference sequence). This CDR3 region has 15 residues. J lost 0 bases, V lost 3 bases, and 5 bases had no gene match. CDR3 bases read: TGCAGTGCTAGGGGGACTAGCGAACGCTCCTACGAG. It codes for CSARGTSERSYE. Given in full, the CDR3 is CSARGTSERSYEQYF.

Many counts were recorded for this clone. The read falls 3 residues short of the CDR3 end, and the missing part is taken from the germline J gene. This rearrangement joins TRBV20-1 to TRBJ2-7; TRBD1 matches at 7 bases. Trimming took 0 bases from V and 0 from J; bases not matched to a gene: 5. The germline V gene has CDR1 DFQATT and CDR2 SNEGSKA (reference sequence). This CDR3 has 15 amino acids. This CDR3 is CSARDGQESSYEQYF. The sequenced part of the CDR3 DNA is TGCAGTGCTAGAGATGGACAGGAGAGCTCCTACGAG.

This clone was seen ten or more times. The observed sequence ends 3 residues before the CDR3 terminus, with the missing tail filled in from the germline J gene. The V gene is TRBV2, the J gene TRBJ2-7; TRBD1 matches at 9 bases. J gave up 2 bases and V 6 bases, and 2 bases lay outside the gene matches. This CDR3 is built from 13 residues. Germline loops: CDR1 SNHLY, CDR2 FYNNEI. The CDR3 loop is CASRRTGAYEQYF. Incomplete CDR3 DNA: TGTGCCAGCAGGCGGACAGGGGCCTACGAG. Supplemented by reference TRBV2 and TRBJ2-7, the full variable domain reads EPEVTQTPSHQVTQMGQEVILRCVPISNHLYFYWYRQILGQKVEFLVSFYNNEISEKSEIFDDQFSVERPDGSNFTLKIRSTKLEDSAMYFCASRRTGAYEQYFGPGTRLTVT.

This clone was seen at least ten times. The CDR3 end falls 3 residues outside the read, so it is completed with the germline J gene. The chain recombines TRBV6-2 or TRBV6-3 with TRBJ2-7; TRBD2 matches at 8 bases. CDR1 MNHEY and CDR2 SVGEGT come from the germline V gene. J was trimmed by 3 bases and V by 6 bases; bases with no gene match: 4. CDR3 length equals 13 residues. The CDR3 spells CASSRLAGYEQYF. The CDR3 DNA, read in part, is TGTGCCAGCAGCCGTCTAGCGGGCTACGAG.

As to this clone: The read ends 3 residues before the CDR3 terminus; that terminus is restored from the germline J gene. J is TRBJ2-7 and V is TRBV11-1, with 8 bases identical to TRBD2. This CDR3 contains 14 residues. Germline V lookup: CDR1 SGHAT, CDR2 FQDESV (reference sequence). J lost 3 bases, V lost 6 bases, and 7 bases had no gene match. CDR3 sequence reads: CASSTSGSNYEQYF. The CDR3 DNA, read in part, is TGTGCCAGCAGTACTAGCGGCTCAAACTACGAG.

This clone was picked up many times. The read terminates 3 residues before the CDR3 end, so the remaining end is supplied by the germline J gene. The genes are TRBV18 and TRBJ2-7, with D tentatively TRBD1 or TRBD2 (7 bases each). This CDR3 has 14 residues. Trimming pared 5 bases from V and 3 bases from J, leaving 14 bases between. Germline loops: CDR1 KGHSH, CDR2 LQKENI. This chain's CDR3 is CASSEQGRVYEQYF. The part of the CDR3 DNA that was read is TGTGCCAGCTCAGAACAGGGGAGGGTCTACGAG.

This clone showed up many times. The read ends 3 residues early relative to the CDR3; the germline J gene fills the gap. The chain uses TRBV18 and TRBJ1-1; D possibly corresponds to TRBD1 (6 bases). Looked up from germline, CDR1 is KGHSH and CDR2 is LQKENI. V lost 2 bases and J 5 bases, leaving 12 bases between the germline ends. The CDR3 length is 14 residues. The CDR3 bases that were read are TGTGCCAGCTCACCAACAGGGTTAGTGACTGAA. Its protein product is CASSPTGLVTE. The CDR3, in full, reads CASSPTGLVTEAFF.

Details on this clone: The read terminates 3 residues before the CDR3 end, so the remaining end is supplied by the germline J gene. The chain joins TRBV10-2 to TRBJ1-6; TRBD1 agrees at 7 bases. The CDR3 consists of 14 residues. V lost 6 bases, J lost 9 bases, and 8 bases stayed unmatched. The germline CDR1 and CDR2 sequences are WSHSY and SAAADI. CDR3 DNA (partial): TGCGCCAGCAGGAAACAGGGGCAGGGTTCACCC. Amino acid sequence: CASRKQGQGSP. The full CDR3 protein is CASRKQGQGSPLHF.

This clone has a count of ten or more. Compared with germline, one end of the junction differs, possibly owing to a read error. The CDR3 sequence is CASSQDPRRGGPNEKLFF. The CDR3 bases that were read are TGCGCCAGCAGCCAAGACCCACGCAGGGGTGGACCTAATGAAAAA. The chain combines TRBV4-2 with TRBJ1-4, with D tentatively TRBD1 (6 bases). The read ends 3 residues early relative to the CDR3; the germline J gene fills the gap. The CDR3 is 18 amino acids. Germline CDR1 and CDR2: LGHNA and YNFKEQ.

This clone was picked up many times. The CDR3 end is not reached by the read, which stops 3 residues before it; the germline J gene fills it in. The chain uses TRBV9 and TRBJ1-3; TRBD1 matches 9 bases. The CDR3 consists of 14 residues. In germline, CDR1 is SGDLS, CDR2 YYNGEE. The CDR3 region is CASSVGGQGPWIYF. CDR3 bases read: TGTGCCAGCAGCGTAGGGGGACAGGGCCCGTGG.

This clone was seen repeatedly, ten times or more. The read ends 3 residues shy of where the CDR3 ends; the end is completed using the germline J gene. The genes are TRBV18 and TRBJ2-7; 8 bases map to TRBD1. With 4 bases clipped from V and 1 base from J, the junction kept 3 bases outside the gene matches. CDR1 is KGHSH, CDR2 LQKENI, per germline. The CDR3 contains 14 residues. The CDR3 bases that were read are TGTGCCAGCTCACTGGGACAGGTTTCCTACGAG. Translation: CASSLGQVSYE. The entire CDR3 protein is CASSLGQVSYEQYF.

Ten or more counts support this clone. Read coverage stops 3 residues before the CDR3 terminus; the germline J gene supplies the remainder. The chain combines TRBV4-1 with TRBJ2-2; unclear D gene. Per the germline V gene, CDR1 is MGHRA and CDR2 is YSYEKL. This CDR3 has 16 residues. V lost 1 base to trimming and J lost 0 bases, with 9 bases between them. The part of the CDR3 DNA that was read is TGCGCCAGCAGCCAAGCTTTGACTGCGAACACCGGGGAG. Its translation is CASSQALTANTGE. The complete CDR3 reads CASSQALTANTGELFF.